This T cell receptor beta chain was identified during a study of control samples from healthy donors and cancer patients (TCRdb year 2020). As concerns this clone: Its recognized antigen is unknown. It has no much larger one-base neighbor in the sample; base qualities were not kept.

The germline V gene encodes CDR1 SGHRS and CDR2 YFSETQ. V is cut by 3 bases and J by 0 bases, and the space between the germline ends is 12 bases. Inclusive of the bounding cysteine and phenylalanine, the CDR3 is 15 residues long. CDR3 DNA only is kept here, 45 bases in frame from base 1. Libraries were built with the immunoSEQ multiplex PCR assay. TCRdb re-hosts the immuneACCESS table, in-frame sequences only. Its copies lack some clones; in the studies checked, an unresolved V gene accounts for under half of them, and the cause for the rest is not known. The sample profile shows fewer than 250,000 clones; about 89% of them were found once. The top ten constitute 1.8% of the sample.

The receptor was derived from a man in his thirties or forties in good health. Recombination connected TRBV5-1 to TRBJ1-1; no D gene call is confident. The sequencing sample was made of blood. The encoded CDR3 is CASSSMLDMNTEAFF. The nucleotide sequence is given as TGCGCCAGCAGCTCTATGCTCGACATGAACACTGAAGCTTTCTTT.